This entry features one T cell receptor (beta chain) sequence. What it binds is unknown. At one end the junction does not follow the germline gene, possibly because of a read error. The CDR3 covers 17 residues. The germline gives CDR1 SGHRS, CDR2 YFSETQ. TCRdb's table, derived via immunoSEQ multiplex PCR, lists solely in-frame clones and lacks some. Of more than 95,000 clones in the sample, around 83% were seen once. The data belong to a study of T cell clones after liver transplantation. Study results and limitations: Rather than being deleted, graft donor-reactive T cells may have moved into the graft.

The chain recombines TRBV5-1 with TRBJ2-2, with TRBD2 matching over 7 bases. This sequence was found in a human donor who received a liver transplant. Sequences were derived from CD4+ T cells from blood, sampled before liver transplant. The CDR3 DNA follows: TGCGCCAGCAAGGTGTCAGAAGGGACTATCCGCACCCGGGAGCTGTTTTTT. Protein product: CASKVSEGTIRTRELFF. The entire variable domain, with the rest obtained from reference TRBV5-1 and TRBJ2-2, is as follows: KAGVTQTPRYLIKTRGQQVTLSCSPISGHRSVSWYQQTPGQGLQFLFEYFSETQRNKGNFPGRFSGRQFSNSRSEMNVSTLELGDSALYLCASKVSEGTIRTRELFFGEGSRLTVL.